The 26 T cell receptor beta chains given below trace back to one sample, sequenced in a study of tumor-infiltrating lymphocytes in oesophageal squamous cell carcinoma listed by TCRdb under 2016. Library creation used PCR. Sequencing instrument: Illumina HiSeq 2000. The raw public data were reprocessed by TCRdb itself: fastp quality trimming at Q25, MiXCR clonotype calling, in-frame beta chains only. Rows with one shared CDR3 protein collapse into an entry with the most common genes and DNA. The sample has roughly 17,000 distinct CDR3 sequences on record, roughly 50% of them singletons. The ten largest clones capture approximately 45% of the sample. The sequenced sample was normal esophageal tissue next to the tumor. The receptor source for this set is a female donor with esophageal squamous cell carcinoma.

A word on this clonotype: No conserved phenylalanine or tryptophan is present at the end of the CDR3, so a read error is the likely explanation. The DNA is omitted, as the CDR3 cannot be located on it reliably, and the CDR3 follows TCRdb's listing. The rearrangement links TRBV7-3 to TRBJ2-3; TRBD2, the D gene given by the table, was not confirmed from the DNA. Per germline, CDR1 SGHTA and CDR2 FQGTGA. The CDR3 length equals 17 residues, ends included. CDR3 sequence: CASSPSSGAQGEQFFGP.

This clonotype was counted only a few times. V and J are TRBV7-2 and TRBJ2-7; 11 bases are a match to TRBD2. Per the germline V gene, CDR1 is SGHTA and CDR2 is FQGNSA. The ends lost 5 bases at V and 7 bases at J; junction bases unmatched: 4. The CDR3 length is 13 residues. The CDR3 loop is CASSQLAGGEQYF. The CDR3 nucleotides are TGTGCCAGCAGCCAGCTAGCGGGGGGTGAGCAGTACTTC.

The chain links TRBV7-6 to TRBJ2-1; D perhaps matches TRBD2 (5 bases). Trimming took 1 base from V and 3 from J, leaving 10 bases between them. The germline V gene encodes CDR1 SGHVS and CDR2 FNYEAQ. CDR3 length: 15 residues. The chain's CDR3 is CASSLGLARYNEQFF. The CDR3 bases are TGTGCCAGCAGCTTAGGGCTAGCCCGCTACAATGAGCAGTTCTTC. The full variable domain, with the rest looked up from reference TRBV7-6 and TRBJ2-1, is GAGVSQSPRYKVTKRGQDVALRCDPISGHVSLYWYRQALGQGPEFLTYFNYEAQQDKSGLPNDRFSAERPEGSISTLTIQRTEQRDSAMYRCASSLGLARYNEQFFGPGTRLTVL.

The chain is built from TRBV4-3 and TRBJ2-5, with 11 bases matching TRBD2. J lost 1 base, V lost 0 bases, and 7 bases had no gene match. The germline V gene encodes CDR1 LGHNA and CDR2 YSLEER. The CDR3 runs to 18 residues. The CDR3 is CASSQEALAGGFQETQYF. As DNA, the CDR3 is TGCGCCAGCAGCCAAGAAGCCCTAGCGGGAGGCTTCCAAGAGACCCAGTACTTC.

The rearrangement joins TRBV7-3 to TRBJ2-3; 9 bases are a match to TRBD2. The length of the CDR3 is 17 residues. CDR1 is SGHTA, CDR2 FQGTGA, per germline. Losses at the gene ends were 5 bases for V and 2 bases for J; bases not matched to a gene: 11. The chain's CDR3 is CASSLEASGKPTDTQYF. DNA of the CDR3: TGTGCCAGCAGCCTAGAGGCTAGCGGGAAACCCACAGATACGCAGTATTTT.

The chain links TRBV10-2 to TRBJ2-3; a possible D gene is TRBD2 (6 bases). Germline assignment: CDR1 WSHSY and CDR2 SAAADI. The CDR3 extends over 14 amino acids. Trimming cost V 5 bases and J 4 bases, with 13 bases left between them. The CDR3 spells CASSFTGAADTQYF. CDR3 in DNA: TGCGCCAGCAGTTTTACGGGAGCAGCAGATACGCAGTATTTT.

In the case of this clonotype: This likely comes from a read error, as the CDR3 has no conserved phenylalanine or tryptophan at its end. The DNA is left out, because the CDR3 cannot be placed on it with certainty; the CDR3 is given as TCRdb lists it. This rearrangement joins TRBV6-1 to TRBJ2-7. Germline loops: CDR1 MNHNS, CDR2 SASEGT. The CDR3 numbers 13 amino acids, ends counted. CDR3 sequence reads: CASSLGNEQFFGS.

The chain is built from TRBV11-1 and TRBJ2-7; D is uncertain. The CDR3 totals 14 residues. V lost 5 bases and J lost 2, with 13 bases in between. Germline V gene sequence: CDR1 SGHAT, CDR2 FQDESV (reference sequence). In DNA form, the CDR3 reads TGTGCCAGCAGCCTGGGCCTAGGAACCTACGAGCAGTACTTC. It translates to CASSLGLGTYEQYF.

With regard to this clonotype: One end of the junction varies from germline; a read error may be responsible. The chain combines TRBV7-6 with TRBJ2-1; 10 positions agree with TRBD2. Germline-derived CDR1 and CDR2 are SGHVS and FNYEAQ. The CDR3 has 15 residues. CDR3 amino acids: CASSLLAGGLNEQFF. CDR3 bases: TGTGCTAGCAGCTTATTAGCGGGGGGCCTAAATGAGCAGTTCTTC.

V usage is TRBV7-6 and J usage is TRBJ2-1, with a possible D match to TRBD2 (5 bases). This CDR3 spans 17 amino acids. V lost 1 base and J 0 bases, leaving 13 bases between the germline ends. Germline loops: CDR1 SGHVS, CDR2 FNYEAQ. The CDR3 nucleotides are TGTGCCAGCAGCTTAGGTCGGGGTAGCCTCTCCTACAATGAGCAGTTCTTC. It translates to CASSLGRGSLSYNEQFF.

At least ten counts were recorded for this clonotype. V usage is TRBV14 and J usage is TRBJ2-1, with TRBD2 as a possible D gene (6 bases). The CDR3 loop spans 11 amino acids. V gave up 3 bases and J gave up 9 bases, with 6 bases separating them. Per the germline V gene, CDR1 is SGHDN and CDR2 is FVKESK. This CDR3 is CASSHGSEQFF. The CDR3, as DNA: TGTGCCAGCAGCCACGGGAGTGAGCAGTTCTTC.

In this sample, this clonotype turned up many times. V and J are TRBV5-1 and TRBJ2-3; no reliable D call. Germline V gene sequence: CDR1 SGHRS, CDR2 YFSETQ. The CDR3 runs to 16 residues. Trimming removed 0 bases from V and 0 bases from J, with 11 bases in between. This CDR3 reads CASSLEAGRSTDTQYF. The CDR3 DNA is TGCGCCAGCAGCTTGGAGGCAGGACGTAGCACAGATACGCAGTATTTT.

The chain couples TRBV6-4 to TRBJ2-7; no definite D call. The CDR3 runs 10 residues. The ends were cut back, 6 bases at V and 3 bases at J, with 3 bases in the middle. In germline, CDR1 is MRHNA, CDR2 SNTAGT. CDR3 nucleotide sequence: TGTGCCAGCAGATTCTACGAGCAGTACTTC. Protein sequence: CASRFYEQYF.

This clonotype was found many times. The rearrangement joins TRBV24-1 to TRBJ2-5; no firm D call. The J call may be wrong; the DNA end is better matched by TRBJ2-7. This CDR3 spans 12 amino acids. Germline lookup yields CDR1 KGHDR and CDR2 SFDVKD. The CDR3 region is CATSDRYYEQYF. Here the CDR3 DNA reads TGTGCCACCAGTGATCGCTACTACGAGCAGTACTTC.

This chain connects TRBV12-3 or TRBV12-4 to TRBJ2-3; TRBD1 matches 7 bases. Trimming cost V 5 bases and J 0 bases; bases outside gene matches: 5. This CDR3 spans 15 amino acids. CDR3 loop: CASSEDRPSTDTQYF. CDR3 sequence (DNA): TGTGCCAGCAGTGAGGACAGGCCTAGCACAGATACGCAGTATTTT.

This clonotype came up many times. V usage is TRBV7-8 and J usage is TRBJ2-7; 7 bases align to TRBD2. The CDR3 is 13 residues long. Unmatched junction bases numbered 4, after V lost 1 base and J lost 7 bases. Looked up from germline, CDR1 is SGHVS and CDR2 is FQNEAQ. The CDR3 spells CASSLVGGGEQYF. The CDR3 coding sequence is TGTGCCAGCAGCTTAGTTGGGGGGGGGGAGCAGTACTTC.

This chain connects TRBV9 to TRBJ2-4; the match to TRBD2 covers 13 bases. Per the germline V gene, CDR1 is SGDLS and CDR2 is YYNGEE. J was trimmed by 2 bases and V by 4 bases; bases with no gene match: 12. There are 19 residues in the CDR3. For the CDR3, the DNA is TGTGCCAGCAGCCCGCGCCCTAGGACTAGCGGGAGCTCCAAAAACATTCAGTACTTC. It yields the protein CASSPRPRTSGSSKNIQYF.

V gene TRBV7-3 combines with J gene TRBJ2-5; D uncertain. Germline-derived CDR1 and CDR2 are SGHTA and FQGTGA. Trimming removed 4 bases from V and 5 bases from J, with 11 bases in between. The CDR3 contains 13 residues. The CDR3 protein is CASSSARSETQYF. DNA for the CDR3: TGTGCCAGCAGCTCGGCTAGGAGCGAGACCCAGTACTTC. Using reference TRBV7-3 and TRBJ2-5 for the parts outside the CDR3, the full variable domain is GAGVSQTPSNKVTEKGKYVELRCDPISGHTALYWYRQSLGQGPEFLIYFQGTGAADDSGLPNDRFFAVRPEGSVSTLKIQRTERGDSAVYLCASSSARSETQYFGPGTRLLVL.

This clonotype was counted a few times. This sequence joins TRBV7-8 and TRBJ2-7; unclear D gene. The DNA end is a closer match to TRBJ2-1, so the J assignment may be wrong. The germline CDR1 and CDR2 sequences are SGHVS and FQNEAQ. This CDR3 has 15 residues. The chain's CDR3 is CASSLEQLLANEQFF. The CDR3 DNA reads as TGTGCCAGCAGCTTAGAACAACTTCTGGCCAATGAGCAGTTCTTC.

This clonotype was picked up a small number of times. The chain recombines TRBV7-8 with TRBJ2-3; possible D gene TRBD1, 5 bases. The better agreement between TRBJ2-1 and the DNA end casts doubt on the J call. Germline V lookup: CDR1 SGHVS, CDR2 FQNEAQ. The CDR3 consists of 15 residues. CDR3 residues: CASSLAGPREDEQFF. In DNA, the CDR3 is TGTGCCAGCAGCTTAGCCGGACCCAGGGAAGATGAGCAGTTCTTC.

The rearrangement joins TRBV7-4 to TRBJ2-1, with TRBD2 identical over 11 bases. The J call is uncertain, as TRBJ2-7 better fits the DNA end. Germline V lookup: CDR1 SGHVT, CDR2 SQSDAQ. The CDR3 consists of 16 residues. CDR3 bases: TGTGCCAGCAGCTTAGTTCTAGCGGGAGGTTTGGATACGCAGTACTTC. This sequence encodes CASSLVLAGGLDTQYF.

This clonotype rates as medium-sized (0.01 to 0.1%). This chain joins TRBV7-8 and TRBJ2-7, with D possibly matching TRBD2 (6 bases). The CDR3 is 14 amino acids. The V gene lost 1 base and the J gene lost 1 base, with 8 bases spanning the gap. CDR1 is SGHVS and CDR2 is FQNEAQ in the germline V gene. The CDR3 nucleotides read TGTGCCAGCAGCTTAGGGGGGGTTTCCTACGAGCAGTACTTC. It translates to CASSLGGVSYEQYF.

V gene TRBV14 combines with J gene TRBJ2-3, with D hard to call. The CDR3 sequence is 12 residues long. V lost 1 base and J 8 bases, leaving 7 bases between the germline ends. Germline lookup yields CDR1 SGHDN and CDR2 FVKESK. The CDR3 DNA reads TGTGCCAGCAGCCAAGGGGCCGTTACGCAGTATTTT. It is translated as CASSQGAVTQYF.

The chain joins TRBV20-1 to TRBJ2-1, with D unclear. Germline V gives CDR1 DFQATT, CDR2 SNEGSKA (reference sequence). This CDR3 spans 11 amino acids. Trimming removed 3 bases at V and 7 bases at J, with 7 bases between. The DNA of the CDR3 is TGCAGTGCTAGTCTGGCGAATGAGCAGTTCTTC. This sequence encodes CSASLANEQFF.

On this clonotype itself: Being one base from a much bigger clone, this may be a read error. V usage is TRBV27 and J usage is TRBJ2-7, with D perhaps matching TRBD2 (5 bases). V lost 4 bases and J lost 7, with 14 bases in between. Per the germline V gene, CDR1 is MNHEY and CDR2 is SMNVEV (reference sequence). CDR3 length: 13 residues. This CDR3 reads CASSSQRLGEQYF. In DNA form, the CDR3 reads TGTGCCAGCAGTTCCCAGCGGTTGGGTGAGCAGTACTTC.

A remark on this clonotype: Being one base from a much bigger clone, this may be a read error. The CDR3 DNA reads as TGTGCCACCAGTGATCCCCAAGGGGGATCCTACAATGAGCAGTACTTC. Its translation is CATSDPQGGSYNEQYF. The V gene is TRBV24-1, the J gene TRBJ2-3; weak D call: TRBD1 (6 bases). The J call may be mistaken, given a closer DNA end match to TRBJ2-7. This CDR3 contains 16 residues. CDR1 KGHDR and CDR2 SFDVKD come from the germline V gene.